This T cell receptor beta chain was sequenced for a study of blood T cells in healthy people across ages. The CDR3 consists of 14 residues. Germline lookup yields CDR1 MNHEY and CDR2 SMNVEV (reference sequence). Trimming left V 7 bases short and J 1 base short, with 10 bases between. This clonotype has just a few counts. A sample-barcoded 5' primer and a J-beta primer mix were used in a second PCR of roughly 7 to 12 cycles. MiXCR was run by TCRdb on the 5' RACE reads, yielding one entry per CDR3 protein. The sample comprises hundreds of thousands of distinct CDR3 sequences, under 65% of which are singletons, and roughly 34% rests with the top ten.

The sequence derives from a man aged 55-75 years in good health. The chain is built from TRBV27 and TRBJ2-2, with D maybe TRBD1 (6 bases). Sample: blood. The CDR3 coding sequence is TGTGCCAGCAAACCGGGACAGAACACCGGGGAGCTGTTTTTT. Its protein is CASKPGQNTGELFF.